Each of the 14 T cell receptor beta chains below was sequenced from the same sample in a study of blood T cells in healthy people across ages. Together with a sample-barcoded 5' primer, a J-beta primer mix was included in a second PCR lasting roughly 6 to 12 cycles. Using its own MiXCR run on the 5' RACE reads, TCRdb lists one record per CDR3 protein. The sample has under 850,000 distinct CDR3 sequences; 35% to 40% are singletons. Sequencing input: blood. The receptors here all came from a man younger than 35 in good health.

The V gene is TRBV6-2 or TRBV6-3, the J gene TRBJ2-7, with D perhaps TRBD1 or TRBD2 (5 bases each). Germline V gene sequence: CDR1 MNHEY, CDR2 SVGEGT. Trimming stripped 7 bases from V and 0 bases from J, with 13 bases between. The CDR3 spans 14 residues. CDR3 amino acids: CASTEGLCSYEQYF. The CDR3 region has the DNA TGTGCCAGCACCGAGGGGTTATGCTCCTACGAGCAGTACTTC.

CDR3 DNA sequence: TGTGCCAGTAGTACCTCAGGGGTCTACGAGCAGTACTTC. Residues: CASSTSGVYEQYF. The chain uses TRBV19 and TRBJ2-7; a weak D match, TRBD1 (6 bases). The V end was cut by 4 bases, the J end by 3 bases, with 10 bases between. The CDR3 spans 13 residues. CDR1 is LNHDA, CDR2 SQIVND, per germline (reference sequence).

The genes are TRBV5-6 and TRBJ1-1, with D tentatively TRBD1 (5 bases). CDR1 SGHDT and CDR2 YYEEEE come from the germline V gene. The V end was cut by 3 bases, the J end by 4 bases, with 19 bases between. There are 16 residues in the CDR3. CDR3 residues: CASSSGRGARGTEAFF. CDR3 nucleotides: TGTGCCAGCAGCTCGGGCAGAGGGGCGCGGGGCACTGAAGCTTTCTTT.

The chain couples TRBV12-3 or TRBV12-4 to TRBJ2-5; 10 bases are a match to TRBD2. The CDR3 is made up of 18 amino acids. V dropped 7 bases and J dropped 11; count of bases not matched to a gene: 25. Here the CDR3 DNA reads TGTGCCAGCACCTTAGGGTCTAGCGGGAGCCAAAAACGAGATGAGCAGTACTTC. Its protein product is CASTLGSSGSQKRDEQYF.

This clonotype was picked up many times. For the CDR3, the DNA is TGTGCCAGCAGCTTAGGACGGGGACTAACGACCTACGAGCAGTACTTC. It specifies CASSLGRGLTTYEQYF. The chain recombines TRBV7-8 with TRBJ2-7; TRBD2 matches at 7 bases. V lost 1 base to trimming and J lost 2 bases; unmatched junction nucleotides: 8. Germline V CDR1 and CDR2: SGHVS, FQNEAQ. This CDR3 is 16 amino acids long.

The V and J genes are TRBV28 and TRBJ2-1; D not resolved. The CDR3 length is 13 residues. Trimming shortened V by 7 bases and J by 3 bases, and 10 bases separated the two germline ends. Germline V lookup: CDR1 MDHEN, CDR2 SYDVKM. CDR3 coding DNA: TGTGCCAGCACTAGGGTCCACTACAATGAGCAGTTCTTC. It encodes CASTRVHYNEQFF.

This clonotype was counted a few times. V is TRBV6-6 and J is TRBJ1-2, with a weak D call TRBD1 (5 bases). Germline loops: CDR1 MNHNY, CDR2 SVGAGI (reference sequence). CDR3 length equals 17 residues. The V end was cut by 0 bases, the J end by 1 base, with 15 bases between. CDR3 sequence reads: CASSYSRPAGVNYGYTF. In nucleotides, the CDR3 is TGTGCCAGCAGTTACTCCCGTCCGGCGGGGGTTAACTATGGCTACACCTTC.

The CDR3 DNA follows: TGTGCCAGCTCACCCTGGATGAGTGGGGAGACCCAGTACTTC. This translates into CASSPWMSGETQYF. V and J are TRBV18 and TRBJ2-5, with D unclear. The CDR3 consists of 14 residues. Trimming took 3 bases from V and 5 from J, leaving 13 bases between them. The germline CDR1 and CDR2 sequences are KGHSH and LQKENI.

This clonotype has only one observation. A read error may be the cause here, since a much bigger clone is one base away. The J gene is TRBJ2-3, the V gene TRBV4-2; 7 bases align to TRBD2. J gave up 3 bases and V 4 bases, and 7 bases lay outside the gene matches. Germline V gene sequence: CDR1 LGHNA, CDR2 YNFKEQ. The CDR3 loop spans 15 amino acids. CDR3 sequence reads: CASSPLLASTDTQYF. CDR3 sequence (DNA): TGTGCCAGCAGCCCCTTACTAGCGTCGACAGATACGCAGTATTTT.

This chain connects TRBV2 to TRBJ1-5, with D possibly matching TRBD1 (6 bases). V lost 6 bases and J 1 base, leaving 13 bases between the germline ends. Per the germline V gene, CDR1 is SNHLY and CDR2 is FYNNEI. This CDR3 is 15 amino acids long. CDR3 bases: TGTGCCAGCAGGAGGGACACCTTAAGCAATCAGCCCCAGCATTTT. Translated: CASRRDTLSNQPQHF.

The chain combines TRBV20-1 with TRBJ2-5; 7 nucleotides align to TRBD2. The CDR3 loop spans 14 amino acids. Unmatched junction bases numbered 9, after V lost 5 bases and J lost 3 bases. The germline V gene has CDR1 DFQATT and CDR2 SNEGSKA (reference sequence). The CDR3 sequence: CSAVIAGTKETQYF. In DNA, the CDR3 is TGCAGTGCTGTCATTGCAGGGACTAAAGAGACCCAGTACTTC.

This clonotype was seen a handful of times. V and J are TRBV7-2 and TRBJ2-1; 12 bases agree with TRBD2. The J segment lost 9 bases and the V segment lost 4 bases, leaving 7 bases of the junction unmatched. Per germline, CDR1 SGHTA and CDR2 FQGNSA. CDR3 length: 15 amino acids. The CDR3, as DNA: TGTGCCAGCAGCTCCGGACTAGCGGGGCGGGGTGAGCAGTTCTTC. This encodes CASSSGLAGRGEQFF. The entire variable domain, with the rest obtained from reference TRBV7-2 and TRBJ2-1, is as follows: GAGVSQSPSNKVTEKGKDVELRCDPISGHTALYWYRQSLGQGLEFLIYFQGNSAPDKSGLPSDRFSAERTGGSVSTLTIQRTQQEDSAVYLCASSSGLAGRGEQFFGPGTRLTVL.

The rearrangement joins TRBV12-3 or TRBV12-4 to TRBJ2-7; 11 nucleotides agree with TRBD2. There are 15 residues in the CDR3. V lost 5 bases, J lost 9 bases, and 12 bases stayed unmatched. The DNA of the CDR3 is TGTGCCAGCAGTCCTACTAGCGGGGGTGACCGTAGGCAGTACTTC. It encodes CASSPTSGGDRRQYF.

The table lists this clonotype with many counts. The rearrangement links TRBV15 to TRBJ2-3, with unresolved D. Trimming cost V 1 base and J 0 bases, with 8 bases left between them. This CDR3 spans 15 amino acids. Germline values: CDR1 LNHNV, CDR2 YYDKDF (reference sequence). DNA for the CDR3: TGTGCCACCAGCAGAGTCGGCAAGAGCACAGATACGCAGTATTTT. This translates into CATSRVGKSTDTQYF.